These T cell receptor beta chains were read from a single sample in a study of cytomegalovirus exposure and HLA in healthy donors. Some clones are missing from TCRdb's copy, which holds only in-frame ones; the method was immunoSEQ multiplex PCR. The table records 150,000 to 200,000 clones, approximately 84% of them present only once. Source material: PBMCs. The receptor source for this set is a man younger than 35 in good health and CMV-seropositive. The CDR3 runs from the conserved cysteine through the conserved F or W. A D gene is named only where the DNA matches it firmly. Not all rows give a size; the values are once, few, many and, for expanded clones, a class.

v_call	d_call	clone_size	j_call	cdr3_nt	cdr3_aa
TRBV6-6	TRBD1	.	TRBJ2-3	TGTGCCAGCAGTTACTCTCCAGGGGGCCCGAGGGATACGCAGTATTTT	CASSYSPGGPRDTQYF
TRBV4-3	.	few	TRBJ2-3	TGCGCCAGCAGCCAAGTCAGGGGAAGCGGCACAGATACGCAGTATTTT	CASSQVRGSGTDTQYF
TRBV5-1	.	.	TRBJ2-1	TGCGCCAGCAGCTTGGCCCAAAGCCAAGCCAATGAGCAGTTCTTC	CASSLAQSQANEQFF
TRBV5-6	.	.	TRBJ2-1	TGTGCCAGCAGCTTGTCGGGGGACCGAGGTGAGCAGTTCTTC	CASSLSGDRGEQFF
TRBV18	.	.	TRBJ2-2	TGTGCCAGCTCACCACCGGTGAGCAATTGGGGCTCCGGGGAGCTGTTTTTT	CASSPPVSNWGSGELFF
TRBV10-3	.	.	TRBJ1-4	TGTGCCATCAGTGAGTCAGTCGGTAATGAAAAACTGTTTTTT	CAISESVGNEKLFF
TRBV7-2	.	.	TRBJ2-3	TGTGCCAGCAGCTTAAATGGGGCGCCGGGACTCGTAGATACGCAGTATTTT	CASSLNGAPGLVDTQYF
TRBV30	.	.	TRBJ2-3	TGTGCCTGGAGTGGTGGGCTTGGCACAGATACGCAGTATTTT	CAWSGGLGTDTQYF
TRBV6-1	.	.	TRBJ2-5	TGTGCCAGCAGTGCGGGCGGGTGGGAGACCCAGTACTTC	CASSAGGWETQYF
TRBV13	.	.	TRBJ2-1	TGTGCCAGCAGCTTGCGTCAAATCTATGAGCAGTTCTTC	CASSLRQIYEQFF
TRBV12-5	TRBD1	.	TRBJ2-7	TGTGCTAGTGCTATCCTCGGGACAGGGCCTTACGAGCAGTACTTC	CASAILGTGPYEQYF
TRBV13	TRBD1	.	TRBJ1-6	TGTGCCAGCAGCCCGAGCGGACAGGGGGAAATTTCACCCCTCCACTTT	CASSPSGQGEISPLHF
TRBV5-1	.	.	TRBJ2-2	TGCGCCAGCAGCTTACACCCGACAGATTCCGGGGAGCTGTTTTTT	CASSLHPTDSGELFF
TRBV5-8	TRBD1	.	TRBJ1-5	TGTGCCAGCAGCGAGGGACAGGGGACGAATCAGCCCCAGCATTTT	CASSEGQGTNQPQHF
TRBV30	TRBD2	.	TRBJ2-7	TGTGCCTGGAGTCGCGGGGGGGCGTCTTACGAGCAGTACTTC	CAWSRGGASYEQYF
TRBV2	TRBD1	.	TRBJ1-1	TGTGCCAGCAGGGACAGGGGATTTATGAACACTGAAGCTTTCTTT	CASRDRGFMNTEAFF
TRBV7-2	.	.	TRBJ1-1	TGTGCCAGCAGCTTAATCGGTCTCGTCGGCACTGAAGCTTTCTTT	CASSLIGLVGTEAFF
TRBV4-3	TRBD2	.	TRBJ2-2	TGCGCCAGCAGCCAAGATGTAGCGGGGGGGACCGGGGAGCTGTTTTTT	CASSQDVAGGTGELFF
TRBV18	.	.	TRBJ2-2	TGTGCCAGCTCACTCTCGAGAGGGAACACCGGGGAGCTGTTTTTT	CASSLSRGNTGELFF
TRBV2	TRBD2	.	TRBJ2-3	TGTGCCAGCGACCGGACTAGCGGGGGGGATAGAGATACGCAGTATTTT	CASDRTSGGDRDTQYF
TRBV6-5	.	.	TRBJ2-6	TGTGCCAGCAGTTACGGGGGGAATGGGGCCAACGGCCTGACTTTC	CASSYGGNGANGLTF
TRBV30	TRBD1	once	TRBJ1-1	TGTGCCTGGAGAAACAGGGGGGGCACTGAAGCTTTCTTT	CAWRNRGGTEAFF
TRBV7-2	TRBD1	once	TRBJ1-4	TGTGCCAGCAGCCCGTTGGGGACAGTTAATGAAAAACTGTTTTTT	CASSPLGTVNEKLFF
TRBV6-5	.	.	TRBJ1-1	TGTGCCAGCAGTCTGACGGACAGAAATGAAGCTTTCTTT	CASSLTDRNEAFF
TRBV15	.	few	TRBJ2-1	TGTGCCACCAGCAGAGGACAGGACAATGAGCAGTTCTTC	CATSRGQDNEQFF
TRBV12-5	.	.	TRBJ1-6	TGTGCTAGTACCCCGGGGGGGAGGGGTAATTCACCCCTCCACTTT	CASTPGGRGNSPLHF
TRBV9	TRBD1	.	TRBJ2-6	TGTGCCAGCAGCTTCCAGGGGGCAAAGGCTGGGGCCAACGGCCTGACTTTC	CASSFQGAKAGANGLTF
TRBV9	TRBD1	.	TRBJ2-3	TGTGCCAGCAGCGTAGGGACTTCAGGGGGAACAGATACGCAGTATTTT	CASSVGTSGGTDTQYF
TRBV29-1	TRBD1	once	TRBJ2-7	TGCAGCGTTGAAGGGGGACCGGGACAGACCTACGAGCAGTACTTC	CSVEGGPGQTYEQYF
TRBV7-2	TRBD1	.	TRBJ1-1	TGTGCCAGCAGCTTAGAGGCAGGGGGTTTCAACACTGAAGCTTTCTTT	CASSLEAGGFNTEAFF
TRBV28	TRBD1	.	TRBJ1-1	TGTGCCAGCAGTCAGGGACAGTATGAAGCTTTCTTT	CASSQGQYEAFF
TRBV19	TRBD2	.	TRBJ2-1	TGTGCCAGTAGGGTTAGCGGGGGGCTGGAGTTCTTC	CASRVSGGLEFF
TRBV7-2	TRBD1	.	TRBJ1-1	TGTGCCAGCAGCTTTACTACCGGGACAGGGAGTGAAGCTTTCTTT	CASSFTTGTGSEAFF
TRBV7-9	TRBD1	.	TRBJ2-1	TGTGCCAGCAGTCTCCTAGGGGACAGGGGGCCTGAGCAGTTCTTC	CASSLLGDRGPEQFF
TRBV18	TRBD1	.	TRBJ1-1	TGTGCCAGCTCACCATCCCCCGCAGGGGGCGGCACTGAAGCTTTCTTT	CASSPSPAGGGTEAFF
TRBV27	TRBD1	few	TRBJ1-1	TGTGCCAGCACAGACAGGGTACACACTGAAGCTTTCTTT	CASTDRVHTEAFF
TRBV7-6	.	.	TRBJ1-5	TGTGCCAGCAGGTCCCGACAGGAATGCAATCTGCCCCAGCATTTT	CASRSRQECNLPQHF
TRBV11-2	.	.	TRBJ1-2	TGTGCCAGCAGCTTAGATACGGCAGGGCCGCCCTATGGCTACACCTTC	CASSLDTAGPPYGYTF
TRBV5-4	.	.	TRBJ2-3	TGTGCCAGCAGGAGGGGGGGGCCCTCAGATACGCAGTATTTT	CASRRGGPSDTQYF
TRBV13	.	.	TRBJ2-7	TGTGCCAGCAGCTTAAGGGGACTCTCCAGGGACGAGCAGTACTTC	CASSLRGLSRDEQYF
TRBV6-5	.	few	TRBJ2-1	TGTGCCAGCAGAACAACAGGGTTTGAGCAGTTCTTC	CASRTTGFEQFF